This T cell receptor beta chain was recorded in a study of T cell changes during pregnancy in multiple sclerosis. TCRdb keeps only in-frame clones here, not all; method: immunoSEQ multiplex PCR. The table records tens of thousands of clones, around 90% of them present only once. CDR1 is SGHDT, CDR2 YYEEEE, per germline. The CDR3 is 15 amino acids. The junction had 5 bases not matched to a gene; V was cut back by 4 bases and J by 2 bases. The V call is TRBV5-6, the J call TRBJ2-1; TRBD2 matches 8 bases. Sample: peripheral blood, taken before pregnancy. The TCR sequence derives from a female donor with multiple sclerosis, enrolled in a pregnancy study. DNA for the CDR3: TGTGCCAGCAGCCACGGGACTAGAGCCTACAATGAGCAGTTCTTC. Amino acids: CASSHGTRAYNEQFF.